The 5 T cell receptor beta chains in this list originate from one sample, sequenced in a study of T cell repertoires in cytomegalovirus infection. TCRdb passed the reads through MiXCR, listing each CDR3 protein once. The table shows approximately 1,000,000 distinct CDR3 sequences, with about a third occurring only once. These TCRs are of unknown antigen specificity. Specimen: cultured CD8+ T cells from PBMCs, collected from culture after CMV antigen stimulation. These receptors originate from a human donor in good health (CMV status not recorded). Some clones in this sample may be carry-over from other donors' samples.

This clonotype was counted only a few times. The CDR3: CASSLYRTSATDEQFF. CDR3 DNA sequence: TGTGCCAGCAGCTTATACAGGACTAGCGCAACGGATGAGCAGTTCTTC. The chain couples TRBV7-9 to TRBJ2-1, with 9 bases matching TRBD2. This CDR3 contains 16 residues. The germline gives CDR1 SEHNR, CDR2 FQNEAQ (reference sequence). Trimming removed 2 bases from V and 8 bases from J; junction bases left unmatched: 10.

This chain uses TRBV6-1 with TRBJ1-2, with D unclear. Germline CDR1 is MNHNS and CDR2 is SASEGT. V was cut by 1 base and J by 2 bases, with 14 bases left in between. The CDR3 runs to 16 residues. The CDR3 bases are TGTGCCAGCAGTGAAGATAAGGAGGAAGGGAACTATGGCTACACCTTC. The encoded protein is CASSEDKEEGNYGYTF.

This clonotype was detected ten times or more. This rearrangement joins TRBV7-6 to TRBJ1-1; D is unresolved. Germline CDR1 is SGHVS and CDR2 is FNYEAQ. Deletions cut 2 bases from V and 1 base from J, with 11 bases between. The CDR3 is 15 residues long. The CDR3 sequence: CASSLYRATNTEAFF. The DNA for the CDR3 is TGTGCCAGCAGCTTATATCGGGCCACGAACACTGAAGCTTTCTTT.

This clonotype was recorded at least ten times. The chain joins TRBV7-9 to TRBJ2-1; D is possibly TRBD2 (7 bases). The CDR3 runs to 15 residues. V was pared by 5 bases and J by 4 bases, with 15 bases between. Germline-derived CDR1 and CDR2 are SEHNR and FQNEAQ (reference sequence). The CDR3 spells CASSLGGGPYNEQFF. CDR3 in DNA: TGTGCCAGCAGCCTAGGGGGGGGACCGTACAATGAGCAGTTCTTC.

This clonotype was counted only a few times. V usage is TRBV5-1 and J usage is TRBJ2-7; 13 nucleotides line up with TRBD2. The CDR3 has 16 amino acids. After removal of 4 bases from V and 6 bases from J, the junction contained 10 bases not matched to a gene. The V gene's germline CDR1 is SGHRS and CDR2 YFSETQ. The CDR3 here is CASSVRLAGGLGEQYF. The CDR3 DNA reads as TGCGCCAGCAGCGTAAGACTAGCGGGGGGCCTGGGCGAGCAGTACTTC. Full variable domain (missing parts from reference TRBV5-1 and TRBJ2-7): KAGVTQTPRYLIKTRGQQVTLSCSPISGHRSVSWYQQTPGQGLQFLFEYFSETQRNKGNFPGRFSGRQFSNSRSEMNVSTLELGDSALYLCASSVRLAGGLGEQYFGPGTRLTVT.